The sequence of this TCR beta chain was determined in a study of T-cell reconstitution after alpha-beta-depleted transplantation in children. The study, taken as a whole, reports: T-cell counts and diversity at one year following transplant were attributed mainly to newly produced T cells.

Per the germline V gene, CDR1 is SGHRS and CDR2 is YFSETQ. This CDR3 is 13 amino acids long. With 6 bases removed from V and 3 bases from J, the gap between germline ends came to 12 bases. Molecular barcoding with unique molecular identifiers was used for the TCRbeta library. TCRdb ran MiXCR on the PCR reads and lists one entry per CDR3 protein. This table has about 440,000 distinct CDR3 sequences, over 40% appearing once. Notes on this clonotype: What it binds is not known.

This clonotype was sampled from a girl between 2 and 10 years old with aplastic anemia, due to receive a stem cell transplant. The input for sequencing was PBMCs, taken before TCRalphabeta/CD19-depleted stem cell transplant. The gene calls are TRBV5-1 and TRBJ1-1, with a possible D match to TRBD1 (6 bases). The CDR3 bases are TGCGCCAGCAAGGCAGGGGATCACACTGAAGCTTTCTTT. It translates to CASKAGDHTEAFF.